Only one count was recorded for the clone carrying this T cell receptor (beta chain). Its target is not known. The data are from a study of regulatory T cells in long-lasting Graves disease. Study findings and constraints: Lower TCR diversity was seen in persistent Graves' patients than in newly diagnosed ones.

As to time point: newly diagnosed GD, antithyroid drugs for less than 3 months. PBMCs were the source of the RNA used for TCR sequencing. To make TCR beta libraries, researchers used iRepertoire HTBI primers and Arm-PCR of CDR3 regions. One entry per CDR3 protein results from TCRdb running MiXCR on the multiplex PCR reads. The sample records about 560,000 distinct CDR3 sequences, roughly a sixth being singletons. This CDR3 region has 15 residues. V shed 5 bases, J shed 3 bases, and the junction held 7 bases outside the gene matches. Germline values: CDR1 SNHLY, CDR2 FYNNEI. The data were also submitted as part of a second study, on T cells in Graves' hyperthyroidism and ophthalmopathy.

The chain links TRBV2 to TRBJ1-5; 7 bases are shared with TRBD1. This material consisted of peripheral blood mononuclear cells (PBMCs), taken at new diagnosis, from a patient treated with antithyroid drugs. The TCR was taken from a young man with Graves disease. CDR3 loop: CASSRDSYDNQPQHF. The CDR3 coding sequence is TGTGCCAGCAGTCGGGACAGCTACGACAATCAGCCCCAGCATTTT. The full variable domain, with the rest looked up from reference TRBV2 and TRBJ1-5, is EPEVTQTPSHQVTQMGQEVILRCVPISNHLYFYWYRQILGQKVEFLVSFYNNEISEKSEIFDDQFSVERPDGSNFTLKIRSTKLEDSAMYFCASSRDSYDNQPQHFGDGTRLSIL.